The 20 T cell receptor beta chains below come from one sample, sequenced in a study of shared clonotypes between healthy human individuals. Using immunoSEQ multiplex PCR, the repertoire was profiled, and TCRdb retains in-frame clones only, with some absent. The sample contains more than 500,000 clones, approximately 95% of which appear only once. CD45RO-negative, CCR7-selected cells formed the naive CD8 fraction, which excluded terminally differentiated effector memory CD45RA+ cells. Sequencing was performed on naive CD8+ T cells sorted from blood. These receptors were taken from a woman between 25 and 40 years old in good health.

This chain joins TRBV7-8 and TRBJ2-5; D may correspond to TRBD1 or TRBD2 (6 bases each). Trimming pared 5 bases from V and 7 bases from J, leaving 26 bases between. CDR1 is SGHVS and CDR2 is FQNEAQ in the germline V gene. The CDR3 consists of 17 residues. This CDR3 reads CASSPAMAGGGWGTQYF. The CDR3 DNA is TGTGCCAGCAGCCCAGCGATGGCCGGGGGCGGGTGGGGGACCCAGTACTTC. Looking up the rest from reference TRBV7-8 and TRBJ2-5 gives the full variable domain: GAGVSQSPRYKVAKRGQDVALRCDPISGHVSLFWYQQALGQGPEFLTYFQNEAQLDKSGLPSDRFFAERPEGSVSTLKIQRTQQEDSAVYLCASSPAMAGGGWGTQYFGPGTRLLVL.

The V gene is TRBV19, the J gene TRBJ2-2; 10 nucleotides align to TRBD1. CDR1 and CDR2 from the germline V gene are LNHDA and SQIVND (reference sequence). V was clipped by 0 bases and J by 0 bases; unmatched bases: 4. The CDR3 consists of 18 residues. CDR3 sequence: CASSIDWTGGTNTGELFF. The CDR3 bases are TGTGCCAGTAGTATAGATTGGACAGGGGGGACGAACACCGGGGAGCTGTTTTTT.

The chain combines TRBV7-9 with TRBJ2-7; D gene uncertain. In germline, CDR1 is SEHNR, CDR2 FQNEAQ (reference sequence). V was clipped by 6 bases and J by 0 bases, with 6 bases between them. The CDR3 has 12 amino acids. The CDR3 sequence is CASRLDSYEQYF. Written as DNA, the CDR3 is TGTGCCAGCAGACTCGACTCCTACGAGCAGTACTTC.

The chain recombines TRBV19 with TRBJ2-7, with D tentatively TRBD1 (5 bases). CDR3 length: 13 residues. Trimming cost V 4 bases and J 4 bases, with 11 bases left between them. The germline V gene encodes CDR1 LNHDA and CDR2 SQIVND (reference sequence). The DNA for the CDR3 is TGTGCCAGTAGTAGCTTCCAGGGTTACGAGCAGTACTTC. It is translated as CASSSFQGYEQYF. The full variable domain, with the rest looked up from reference TRBV19 and TRBJ2-7, is DGGITQSPKYLFRKEGQNVTLSCEQNLNHDAMYWYRQDPGQGLRLIYYSQIVNDFQKGDIAEGYSVSREKKESFPLTVTSAQKNPTAFYLCASSSFQGYEQYFGPGTRLTVT.

The chain recombines TRBV10-2 with TRBJ1-1, with 8 bases that match TRBD1. V lost 7 bases to trimming and J lost 5 bases; unmatched junction nucleotides: 12. The CDR3 consists of 15 residues. Germline values: CDR1 WSHSY, CDR2 SAAADI. The CDR3 sequence is CASTTLIRGRTEAFF. In nucleotides, the CDR3 is TGCGCCAGCACCACTCTCATCAGGGGGCGGACTGAAGCTTTCTTT.

V usage is TRBV2 and J usage is TRBJ2-7; D is perhaps TRBD2 (6 bases). Germline-derived CDR1 and CDR2 are SNHLY and FYNNEI. Trimming cost V 2 bases and J 1 base, with 9 bases left between them. This CDR3 spans 14 amino acids. CDR3 nucleotides: TGTGCCAGCAGTGAACGGGGGAATTCCTACGAGCAGTACTTC. This translates into CASSERGNSYEQYF.

V is TRBV27 and J is TRBJ2-5, with D possibly TRBD2 on 5 matching bases. The CDR3 covers 12 residues. V lost 6 bases and J 5 bases, leaving 10 bases between the germline ends. Germline CDR1 and CDR2: MNHEY and SMNVEV (reference sequence). Written as DNA, the CDR3 is TGTGCCAGCAGATCGGGCGGGGAGACCCAGTACTTC. It encodes CASRSGGETQYF.

This CDR3 reads CASSRAGGTGNEQFF. The CDR3 coding sequence is TGTGCCAGCAGTAGAGCGGGAGGTACAGGCAATGAGCAGTTCTTC. This chain uses TRBV2 with TRBJ2-1; 9 bases agree with TRBD2. Per germline, CDR1 SNHLY and CDR2 FYNNEI. CDR3 length equals 15 residues. Trimming took 5 bases from V and 6 from J; bases not matched to a gene: 8.

The chain carries TRBV27 and TRBJ1-5, with D unclear. The CDR3 length is 13 residues. Germline assignment: CDR1 MNHEY and CDR2 SMNVEV (reference sequence). With 8 bases removed from V and 6 bases from J, the gap between germline ends came to 14 bases. In DNA, the CDR3 is TGTGCCAGCGCCCCATCTTTCCGTCAGCCCCAGCATTTT. Its translation is CASAPSFRQPQHF.

The chain joins TRBV7-8 to TRBJ2-3; 8 bases fit TRBD2. CDR3 length: 18 residues. Looked up from germline, CDR1 is SGHVS and CDR2 is FQNEAQ. Trimming cost V 4 bases and J 1 base; bases outside gene matches: 13. The CDR3 DNA reads as TGTGCCAGCAGCTCTCGGGGCCTAGCGGGCACTCGCACAGATACGCAGTATTTT. Translating it yields CASSSRGLAGTRTDTQYF. Based on the CDR3 plus reference TRBV7-8 and TRBJ2-3, the full variable domain is GAGVSQSPRYKVAKRGQDVALRCDPISGHVSLFWYQQALGQGPEFLTYFQNEAQLDKSGLPSDRFFAERPEGSVSTLKIQRTQQEDSAVYLCASSSRGLAGTRTDTQYFGPGTRLTVL.

This clone was seen only once. The chain employs TRBV4-1 and TRBJ1-2; possibly TRBD1 for D (6 bases). There are 19 residues in the CDR3. V was shortened by 0 bases and J by 3 bases, with 23 bases between the two germline ends. Per the germline V gene, CDR1 is MGHRA and CDR2 is YSYEKL. CDR3 protein: CASSQDHLTSTGRDYGYTF. The CDR3 DNA is TGCGCCAGCAGCCAAGACCATTTAACCAGTACAGGGAGGGACTATGGCTACACCTTC.

The V and J genes are TRBV5-1 and TRBJ2-7; TRBD1 is a possible D gene (6 bases). Between the trimmed V and J ends, which lost 0 bases and 5 bases, there was a span of 15 bases. Germline CDR1 is SGHRS and CDR2 is YFSETQ. CDR3 length: 15 residues. This chain's CDR3 is CASSLAQTGIHEQYF. CDR3 sequence (DNA): TGCGCCAGCAGCTTGGCTCAGACAGGTATCCACGAGCAGTACTTC. Based on the CDR3 plus reference TRBV5-1 and TRBJ2-7, the full variable domain is KAGVTQTPRYLIKTRGQQVTLSCSPISGHRSVSWYQQTPGQGLQFLFEYFSETQRNKGNFPGRFSGRQFSNSRSEMNVSTLELGDSALYLCASSLAQTGIHEQYFGPGTRLTVT.

The chain is built from TRBV6-5 and TRBJ2-7; D is perhaps TRBD2 (7 bases). V dropped 7 bases and J dropped 2 bases, with 18 bases sitting between them. The CDR3 length is 15 residues. Germline V gene data show CDR1 as MNHEY and CDR2 as SVGAGI. This CDR3 is CASNQGGGFPYEQYF. DNA of the CDR3: TGTGCCAGCAACCAAGGGGGGGGGTTCCCCTACGAGCAGTACTTC.

The V call is TRBV7-8, the J call TRBJ1-1; D is uncertain. Trimming left V 2 bases short and J 4 bases short, with 11 bases between. Per germline, CDR1 SGHVS and CDR2 FQNEAQ. The CDR3 extends over 14 amino acids. CDR3 sequence reads: CASSLPRDFTEAFF. The CDR3 DNA reads as TGTGCCAGCAGCTTACCGAGGGATTTCACTGAAGCTTTCTTT.

This clone was seen once. The V gene is TRBV9, the J gene TRBJ2-3; 7 bases fit TRBD1. J lost 4 bases, V lost 0 bases, and 8 bases had no gene match. Germline CDR1 and CDR2: SGDLS and YYNGEE. This CDR3 spans 16 amino acids. In DNA form, the CDR3 reads TGTGCCAGCAGCGTAGATGGTGAGGGGGCCTCAGATACGCAGTATTTT. This translates into CASSVDGEGASDTQYF.

The CDR3 coding sequence is TGTGCCAGCAGCCCGACTACATACACAGATACGCAGTATTTT. It yields the protein CASSPTTYTDTQYF. This chain joins TRBV6-5 and TRBJ2-3; tentatively, D is TRBD2 (5 bases). Germline V gene lookup returns CDR1 MNHEY and CDR2 SVGAGI. Trimming took 6 bases from V and 2 from J, leaving 12 bases between them. This CDR3 spans 14 amino acids.

The gene calls are TRBV9 and TRBJ2-7; D gene unclear. CDR1 SGDLS and CDR2 YYNGEE come from the germline V gene. The CDR3 spans 13 residues. Between the trimmed V and J ends, which lost 4 bases and 3 bases, there was a span of 11 bases. Here the CDR3 reads CASSSRTGYEQYF. CDR3 sequence (DNA): TGTGCCAGCAGCTCGCGGACCGGCTACGAGCAGTACTTC.

This clone was counted a single time. This chain links TRBV2 with TRBJ2-7; 7 bases map to TRBD2. The CDR3 totals 13 residues. V trimming: 5 bases; J trimming: 7 bases; junction bases outside the gene matches: 8. CDR1 is SNHLY and CDR2 is FYNNEI in the germline V gene. The CDR3 loop is CASSYDPGGEQYF. The CDR3 region has the DNA TGTGCCAGCAGTTACGATCCCGGGGGGGAGCAGTACTTC. Combining the CDR3 with reference TRBV2 and TRBJ2-7 gives the whole variable domain EPEVTQTPSHQVTQMGQEVILRCVPISNHLYFYWYRQILGQKVEFLVSFYNNEISEKSEIFDDQFSVERPDGSNFTLKIRSTKLEDSAMYFCASSYDPGGEQYFGPGTRLTVT.

J is TRBJ2-1 and V is TRBV7-8, with 7 positions matching TRBD1. CDR1 is SGHVS, CDR2 FQNEAQ, per germline. This CDR3 is built from 16 residues. V lost 5 bases, J lost 2 bases, and 9 bases stayed unmatched. The CDR3 here is CASSPQGRTTYNEQFF. For the CDR3, the DNA is TGTGCCAGCAGCCCACAGGGGCGGACGACCTACAATGAGCAGTTCTTC. The whole variable domain, remainder taken from reference TRBV7-8 and TRBJ2-1, is GAGVSQSPRYKVAKRGQDVALRCDPISGHVSLFWYQQALGQGPEFLTYFQNEAQLDKSGLPSDRFFAERPEGSVSTLKIQRTQQEDSAVYLCASSPQGRTTYNEQFFGPGTRLTVL.

The V gene is TRBV5-1, the J gene TRBJ1-2; a possible D gene is TRBD1 (5 bases). Germline CDR1 reads SGHRS; CDR2 reads YFSETQ. CDR3 length equals 14 residues. Trimming removed 3 bases from V and 5 bases from J, with 14 bases in between. The CDR3 DNA is TGCGCCAGCAGCTCACCCGGGACTGAGTATGGCTACACCTTC. As protein: CASSSPGTEYGYTF.